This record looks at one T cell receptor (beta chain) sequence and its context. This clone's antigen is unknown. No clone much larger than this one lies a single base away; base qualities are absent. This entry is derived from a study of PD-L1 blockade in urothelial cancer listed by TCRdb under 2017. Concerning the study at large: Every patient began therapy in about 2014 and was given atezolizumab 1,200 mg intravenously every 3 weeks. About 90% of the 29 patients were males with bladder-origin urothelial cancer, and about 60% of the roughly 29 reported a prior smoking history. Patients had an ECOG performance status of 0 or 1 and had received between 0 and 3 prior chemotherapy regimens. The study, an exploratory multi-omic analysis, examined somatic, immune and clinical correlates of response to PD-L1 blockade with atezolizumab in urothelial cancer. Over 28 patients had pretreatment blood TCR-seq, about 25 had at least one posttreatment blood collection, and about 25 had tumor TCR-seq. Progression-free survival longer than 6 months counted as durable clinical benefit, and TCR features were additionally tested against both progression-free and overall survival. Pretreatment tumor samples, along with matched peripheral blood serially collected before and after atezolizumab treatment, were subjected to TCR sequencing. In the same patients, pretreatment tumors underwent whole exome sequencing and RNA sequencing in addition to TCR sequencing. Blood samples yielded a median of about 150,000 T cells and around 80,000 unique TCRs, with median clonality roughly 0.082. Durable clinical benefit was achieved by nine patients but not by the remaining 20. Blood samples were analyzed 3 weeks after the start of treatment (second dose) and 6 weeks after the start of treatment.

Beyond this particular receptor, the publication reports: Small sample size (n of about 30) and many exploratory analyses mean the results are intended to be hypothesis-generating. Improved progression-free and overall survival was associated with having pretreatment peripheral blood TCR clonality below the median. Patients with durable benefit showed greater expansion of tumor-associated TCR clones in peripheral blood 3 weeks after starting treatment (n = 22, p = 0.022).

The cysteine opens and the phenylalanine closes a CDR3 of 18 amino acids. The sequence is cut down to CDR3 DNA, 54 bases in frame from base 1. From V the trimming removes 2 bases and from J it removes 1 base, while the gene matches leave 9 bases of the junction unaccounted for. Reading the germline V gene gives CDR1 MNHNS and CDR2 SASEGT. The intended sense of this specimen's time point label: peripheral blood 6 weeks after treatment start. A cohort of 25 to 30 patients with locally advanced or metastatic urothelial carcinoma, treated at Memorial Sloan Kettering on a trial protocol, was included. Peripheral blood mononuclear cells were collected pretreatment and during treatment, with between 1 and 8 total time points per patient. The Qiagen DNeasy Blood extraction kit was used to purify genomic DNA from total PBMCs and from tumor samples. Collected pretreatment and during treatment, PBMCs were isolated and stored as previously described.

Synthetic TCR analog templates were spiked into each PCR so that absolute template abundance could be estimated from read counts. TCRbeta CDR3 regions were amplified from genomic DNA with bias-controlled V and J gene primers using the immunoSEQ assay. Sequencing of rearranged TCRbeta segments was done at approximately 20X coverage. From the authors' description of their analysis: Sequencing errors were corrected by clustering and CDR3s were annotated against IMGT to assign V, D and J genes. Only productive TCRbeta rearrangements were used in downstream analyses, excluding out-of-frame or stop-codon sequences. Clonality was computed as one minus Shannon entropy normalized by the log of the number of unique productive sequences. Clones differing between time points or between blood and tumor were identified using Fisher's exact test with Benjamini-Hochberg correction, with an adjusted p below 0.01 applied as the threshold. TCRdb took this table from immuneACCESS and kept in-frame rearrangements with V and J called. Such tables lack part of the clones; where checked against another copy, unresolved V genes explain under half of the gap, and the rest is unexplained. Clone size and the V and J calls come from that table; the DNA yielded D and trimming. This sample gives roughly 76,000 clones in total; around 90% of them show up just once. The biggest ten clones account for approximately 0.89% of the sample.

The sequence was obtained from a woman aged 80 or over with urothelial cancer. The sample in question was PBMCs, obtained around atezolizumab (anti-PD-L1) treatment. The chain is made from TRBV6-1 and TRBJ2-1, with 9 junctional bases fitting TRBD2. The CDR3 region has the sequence CASSELGGTSHSYNEQFF. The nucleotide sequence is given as TGTGCCAGCAGTGAACTCGGAGGGACTAGCCATTCCTACAATGAGCAGTTCTTC.